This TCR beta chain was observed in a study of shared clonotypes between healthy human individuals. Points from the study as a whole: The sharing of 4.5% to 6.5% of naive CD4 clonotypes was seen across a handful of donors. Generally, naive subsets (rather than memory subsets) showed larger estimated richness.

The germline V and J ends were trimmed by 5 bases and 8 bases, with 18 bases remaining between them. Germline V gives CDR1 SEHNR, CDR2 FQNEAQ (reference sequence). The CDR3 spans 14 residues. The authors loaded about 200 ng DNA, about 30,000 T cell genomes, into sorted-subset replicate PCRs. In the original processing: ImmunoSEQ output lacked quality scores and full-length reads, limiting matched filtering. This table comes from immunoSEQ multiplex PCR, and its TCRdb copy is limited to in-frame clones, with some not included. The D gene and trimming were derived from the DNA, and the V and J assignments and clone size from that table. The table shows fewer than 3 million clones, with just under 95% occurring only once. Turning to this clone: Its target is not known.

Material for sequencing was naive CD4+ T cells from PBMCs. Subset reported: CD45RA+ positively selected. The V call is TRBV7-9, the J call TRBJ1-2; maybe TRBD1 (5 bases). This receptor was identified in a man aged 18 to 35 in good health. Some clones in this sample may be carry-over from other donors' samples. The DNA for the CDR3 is TGTGCCAGCAGCGACAACTTCCAGGGTTCCGGCTACACCTTC. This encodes CASSDNFQGSGYTF.